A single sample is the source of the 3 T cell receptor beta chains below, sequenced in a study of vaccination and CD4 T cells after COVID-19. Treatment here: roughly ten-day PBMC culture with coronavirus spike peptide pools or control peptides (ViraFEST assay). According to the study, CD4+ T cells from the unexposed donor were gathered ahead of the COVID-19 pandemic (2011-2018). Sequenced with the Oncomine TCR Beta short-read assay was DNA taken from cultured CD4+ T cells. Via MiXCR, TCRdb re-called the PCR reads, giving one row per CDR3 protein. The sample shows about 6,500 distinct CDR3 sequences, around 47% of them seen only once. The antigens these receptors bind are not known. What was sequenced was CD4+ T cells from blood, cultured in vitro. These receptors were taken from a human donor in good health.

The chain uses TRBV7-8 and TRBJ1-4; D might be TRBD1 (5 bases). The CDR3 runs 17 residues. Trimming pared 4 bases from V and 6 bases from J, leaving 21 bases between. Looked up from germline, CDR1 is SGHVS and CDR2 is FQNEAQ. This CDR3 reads CASSSPFLGRGDEKLFF. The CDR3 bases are TGTGCCAGCAGCTCCCCCTTTCTGGGGCGGGGGGATGAAAAACTGTTTTTT. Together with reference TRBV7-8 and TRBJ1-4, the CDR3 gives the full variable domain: GAGVSQSPRYKVAKRGQDVALRCDPISGHVSLFWYQQALGQGPEFLTYFQNEAQLDKSGLPSDRFFAERPEGSVSTLKIQRTQQEDSAVYLCASSSPFLGRGDEKLFFGSGTQLSVL.

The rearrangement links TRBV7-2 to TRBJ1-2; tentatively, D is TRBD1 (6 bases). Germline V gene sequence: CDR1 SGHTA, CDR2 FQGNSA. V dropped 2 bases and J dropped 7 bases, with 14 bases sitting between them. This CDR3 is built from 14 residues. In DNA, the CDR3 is TGTGCCAGCAGCTTAACTAGGGGGGGACTTGGCTACACCTTC. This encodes CASSLTRGGLGYTF.

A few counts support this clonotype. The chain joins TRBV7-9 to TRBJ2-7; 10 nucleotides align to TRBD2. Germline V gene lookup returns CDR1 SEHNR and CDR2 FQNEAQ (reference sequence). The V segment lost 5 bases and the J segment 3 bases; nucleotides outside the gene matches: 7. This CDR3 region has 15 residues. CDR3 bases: TGTGCCAGCAGCCGCCAAGCGGGGGGGCTCTACGAGCAGTACTTC. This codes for CASSRQAGGLYEQYF. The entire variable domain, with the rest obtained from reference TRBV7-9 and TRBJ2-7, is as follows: DTGVSQNPRHKITKRGQNVTFRCDPISEHNRLYWYRQTLGQGPEFLTYFQNEAQLEKSRLLSDRFSAERPKGSFSTLEIQRTEQGDSAMYLCASSRQAGGLYEQYFGPGTRLTVT.